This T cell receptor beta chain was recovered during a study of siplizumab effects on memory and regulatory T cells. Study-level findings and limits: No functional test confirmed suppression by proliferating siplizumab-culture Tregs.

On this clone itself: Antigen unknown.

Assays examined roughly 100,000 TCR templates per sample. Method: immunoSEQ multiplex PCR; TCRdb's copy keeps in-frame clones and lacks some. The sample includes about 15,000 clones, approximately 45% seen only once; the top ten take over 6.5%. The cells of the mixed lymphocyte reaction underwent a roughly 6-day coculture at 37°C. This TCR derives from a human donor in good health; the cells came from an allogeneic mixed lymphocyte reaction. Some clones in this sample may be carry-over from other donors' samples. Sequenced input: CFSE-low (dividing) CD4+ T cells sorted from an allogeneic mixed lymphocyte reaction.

The CDR3 spells CAMKTDANTGELFF. The CDR3, as DNA: TGTGCCATGAAGACAGACGCGAACACCGGGGAGCTGTTTTTT. The chain carries TRBV10-3 and TRBJ2-2; weak D call: TRBD1 (5 bases). This CDR3 is 14 amino acids long. Germline V gene sequence: CDR1 ENHRY, CDR2 SYGVKD. V lost 9 bases, J lost 0 bases, and 11 bases lay in between.